Shown below are 16 T cell receptor beta chains from a single sample sequenced in a study of CD8+CD57+ T cells in acquired aplastic anemia. Template material for TCR beta VDJ and CDR3 profiling consisted of genomic DNA. MiXCR, run by TCRdb on the reads, gives a single entry per CDR3 protein. The data show 100,000 to 150,000 distinct CDR3 sequences, about 46% seen once. The source material was sorted CD4+, CD8+, or CD8+CD57+ T cells (not recorded which) from PBMCs. These receptors came from a human donor in good health, serving as a control.

The J gene is TRBJ1-6, the V gene TRBV5-1; 7 bases map to TRBD1. Germline values: CDR1 SGHRS, CDR2 YFSETQ. This CDR3 is 15 amino acids long. V was pared by 4 bases and J by 6 bases, with 7 bases of the junction left unmatched. CDR3 loop: CASSPTDRTNSPLHF. CDR3 in DNA: TGCGCCAGCAGCCCAACGGACAGGACTAATTCACCCCTCCACTTT.

This clonotype was observed a single time. V is TRBV4-3 and J is TRBJ2-3, with 8 bases that match TRBD2. The CDR3 contains 16 residues. Germline CDR1 and CDR2: LGHNA and YSLEER. Trimming took 2 bases from V and 1 from J; bases not matched to a gene: 5. The CDR3 nucleotides are TGCGCCAGCAGCCAAATCATTAGCGGGGGCACAGATACGCAGTATTTT. This gives the protein CASSQIISGGTDTQYF.

Points on this clonotype: This may be a read error, as it is one base from a much larger clone. The CDR3 bases are TGTGCCAGCACCAAACCCTTGATGAACGCTGAAGCTTTCTTT. The encoded protein is CASTKPLMNAEAFF. This chain joins TRBV6-1 and TRBJ1-1; D remains unclear. Germline lookup yields CDR1 MNHNS and CDR2 SASEGT. The CDR3 extends over 14 amino acids.

About this clonotype itself: One end of the junction does not line up with germline, which may come from a read error. Here the CDR3 DNA reads TGCAGCGTTGGGGAGGATAGCTATACCTTC. Protein sequence: CSVGEDSYTF. This sequence joins TRBV29-1 and TRBJ1-2; D unclear. The germline CDR1 and CDR2 sequences are SQVTM and ANQGSEA. The length of the CDR3 is 10 residues.

The table lists this clonotype with many counts. The rearrangement uses TRBV7-3 and TRBJ2-4; 8 bases are a match to TRBD1. CDR3 length: 15 amino acids. The V gene end was trimmed by 4 bases and the J gene end by 2 bases; junction bases not matched to a gene: 4. CDR1 and CDR2 from the germline V gene are SGHTA and FQGTGA. The CDR3 sequence: CASSSGGATKNIQYF. In nucleotides, the CDR3 is TGTGCCAGCAGCTCAGGGGGCGCGACCAAAAACATTCAGTACTTC.

The chain recombines TRBV2 with TRBJ1-1; TRBD1 matches at 9 bases. CDR1 and CDR2 (germline): SNHLY, FYNNEI. V lost 8 bases to trimming and J lost 5 bases; unmatched junction nucleotides: 12. CDR3 size: 15 residues. CDR3 DNA: TGTGCCAGCGAGAGGGGACAGGGAATGTTGACTGAAGCTTTCTTT. It is translated as CASERGQGMLTEAFF.

The V gene is TRBV5-1, the J gene TRBJ1-2; D might be TRBD1 (5 bases). The germline CDR1 and CDR2 sequences are SGHRS and YFSETQ. The length of the CDR3 is 14 residues. Trimming took off 0 bases at V and 4 bases at J, with 10 bases between the two ends. The CDR3 is CASSLEGNGYGYTF. In DNA form, the CDR3 reads TGCGCCAGCAGCTTGGAGGGGAATGGCTATGGCTACACCTTC.

The chain joins TRBV2 to TRBJ2-7, with TRBD2 as a possible D gene (5 bases). The CDR3 covers 12 residues. The V end lost 6 bases, the J end lost 3 bases, and 9 bases lay between the germline ends. CDR1 and CDR2 from the germline V gene are SNHLY and FYNNEI. The CDR3 bases are TGTGCCAGCAGGGGAGTAGACTACGAGCAGTACTTC. Protein sequence: CASRGVDYEQYF. The full variable domain, completed using reference TRBV2 and TRBJ2-7, is EPEVTQTPSHQVTQMGQEVILRCVPISNHLYFYWYRQILGQKVEFLVSFYNNEISEKSEIFDDQFSVERPDGSNFTLKIRSTKLEDSAMYFCASRGVDYEQYFGPGTRLTVT.

This clonotype appeared many times. The V gene is TRBV6-5, the J gene TRBJ1-1; TRBD1 might be the D (5 bases). Germline CDR1 and CDR2: MNHEY and SVGAGI. The CDR3 loop spans 16 amino acids. Trimming took 6 bases from V and 0 from J, leaving 17 bases between them. In nucleotides, the CDR3 is TGTGCCAGCAGCCTTTCTGCGGGGCAGGTGAACACTGAAGCTTTCTTT. Its translation: CASSLSAGQVNTEAFF.

This clonotype was seen a handful of times. In DNA, the CDR3 is TGTGCCACCAGCAGAGATAGGGAGGGCACCCTCCACTTT. Protein product: CATSRDREGTLHF. The chain combines TRBV15 with TRBJ1-6; no definite D call. Germline V gives CDR1 LNHNV, CDR2 YYDKDF (reference sequence). The CDR3 has 13 amino acids. V was cut by 0 bases and J by 14 bases, with 11 bases left in between.

The rearrangement joins TRBV20-1 to TRBJ1-2, with TRBD1 matching over 7 bases. CDR3 size: 14 residues. The J segment lost 3 bases and the V segment lost 2 bases, leaving 6 bases of the junction unmatched. Germline V gene lookup returns CDR1 DFQATT and CDR2 SNEGSKA (reference sequence). The CDR3: CSARPTDRDYGYTF. Here the CDR3 DNA reads TGCAGTGCTAGACCCACCGACAGGGACTATGGCTACACCTTC.

The rearrangement joins TRBV10-3 to TRBJ1-5, with TRBD1 matching over 7 bases. The CDR3 loop spans 15 amino acids. Germline lookup yields CDR1 ENHRY and CDR2 SYGVKD. V lost 2 bases and J lost 3; bases outside the gene matches: 4. In DNA, the CDR3 is TGTGCCATCAGTGAGGGGGGGACAGTCAATCAGCCCCAGCATTTT. Residues: CAISEGGTVNQPQHF.

A remark on this clonotype: The CDR3 does not end in the conserved phenylalanine or tryptophan, so this is likely a read error. V gene TRBV10-2 combines with J gene TRBJ2-2; 7 nucleotides align to TRBD2. Germline CDR1 reads WSHSY; CDR2 reads SAAADI. The V gene end was trimmed by 3 bases and the J gene end by 4 bases; junction bases not matched to a gene: 5. The CDR3 has 15 residues. CDR3 in amino acids: CASSDPGLSTGELFS. The CDR3 region has the DNA TGCGCCAGCAGTGACCCGGGACTATCCACCGGGGAGCTGTTTTCT.

The V call is TRBV20-1, the J call TRBJ1-4, with 7 bases lining up with TRBD1. The trim removed 0 bases at V and 8 bases at J, leaving 3 bases unmatched. The CDR3 sequence is 13 residues long. In germline, CDR1 is DFQATT, CDR2 SNEGSKA (reference sequence). The CDR3 protein is CSARDRGIEKLFF. The CDR3 bases are TGCAGTGCTAGAGACAGGGGGATCGAAAAACTGTTTTTT.

This chain connects TRBV7-8 to TRBJ1-5; 10 bases line up with TRBD1. Looked up from germline, CDR1 is SGHVS and CDR2 is FQNEAQ. This CDR3 is built from 16 residues. The ends lost 4 bases at V and 6 bases at J; junction bases unmatched: 9. For the CDR3, the DNA is TGTGCCAGCAGCTCGAGACAGGGGGCCAGTAGTCAGCCCCAGCATTTT. Its protein is CASSSRQGASSQPQHF.

Notes on this clonotype: A read error is likely, as this CDR3 ends without the conserved phenylalanine or tryptophan. The limits of the CDR3 on the DNA are not certain, so only TCRdb's listed CDR3 is given. The chain links TRBV18 to TRBJ1-6. Germline CDR1 KGHSH, CDR2 LQKENI. The CDR3 is 9 amino acids in total, end residues counted. This CDR3 reads CASSPSLNS.